This T cell receptor (beta chain) is drawn from a study of blood T cell repertoires in COVID-19. In the study overall: Nucleic acid was either cDNA or gDNA, and it came from T cells, B-cell-depleted T cells, or PBMCs.

The protocol was immunoSEQ multiplex PCR, while the TCRdb copy is restricted to in-frame clones and leaves out a portion. The sample carries roughly 260,000 clones, 87% recorded once. Sequencing was carried out using peripheral blood. The receptor was derived from a woman between 50 and 59 years old with acute or convalescent COVID-19.

The CDR3 nucleotides are TGTGCCAGCAGTTTATCTCGGCTAGCGGGGGAGCAGTTCTTC. Amino acids: CASSLSRLAGEQFF. This chain links TRBV27 with TRBJ2-1; TRBD2 matches 9 bases. This CDR3 region has 14 residues. Losses at the gene ends were 0 bases for V and 10 bases for J; bases not matched to a gene: 4. Germline lookup yields CDR1 MNHEY and CDR2 SMNVEV (reference sequence).